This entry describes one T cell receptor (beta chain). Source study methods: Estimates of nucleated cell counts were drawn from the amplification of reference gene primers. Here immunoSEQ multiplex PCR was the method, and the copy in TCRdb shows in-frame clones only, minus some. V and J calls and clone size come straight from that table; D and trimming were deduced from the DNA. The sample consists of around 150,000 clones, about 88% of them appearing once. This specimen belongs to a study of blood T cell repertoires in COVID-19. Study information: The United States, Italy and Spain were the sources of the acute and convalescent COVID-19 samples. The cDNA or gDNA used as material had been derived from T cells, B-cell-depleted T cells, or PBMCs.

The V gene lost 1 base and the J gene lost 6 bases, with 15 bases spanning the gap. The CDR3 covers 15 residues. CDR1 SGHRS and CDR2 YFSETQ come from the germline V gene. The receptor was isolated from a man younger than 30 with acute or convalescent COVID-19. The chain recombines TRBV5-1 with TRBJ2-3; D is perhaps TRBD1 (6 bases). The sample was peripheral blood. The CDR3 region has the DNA TGCGCCAGCAGCTTGATGGACAGCCCCCTGGATACGCAGTATTTT. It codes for CASSLMDSPLDTQYF.